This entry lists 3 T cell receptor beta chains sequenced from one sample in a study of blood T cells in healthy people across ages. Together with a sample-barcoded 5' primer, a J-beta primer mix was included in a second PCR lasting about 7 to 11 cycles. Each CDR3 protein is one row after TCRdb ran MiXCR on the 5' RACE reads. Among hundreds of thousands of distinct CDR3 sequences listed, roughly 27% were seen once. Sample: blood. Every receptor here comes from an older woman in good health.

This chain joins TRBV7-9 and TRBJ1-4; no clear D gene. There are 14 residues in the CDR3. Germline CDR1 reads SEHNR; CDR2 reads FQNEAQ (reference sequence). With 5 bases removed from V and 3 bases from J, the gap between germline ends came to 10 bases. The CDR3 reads CASSPHLPNEKLFF. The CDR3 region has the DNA TGTGCCAGCAGCCCACACTTGCCTAATGAAAAACTGTTTTTT.

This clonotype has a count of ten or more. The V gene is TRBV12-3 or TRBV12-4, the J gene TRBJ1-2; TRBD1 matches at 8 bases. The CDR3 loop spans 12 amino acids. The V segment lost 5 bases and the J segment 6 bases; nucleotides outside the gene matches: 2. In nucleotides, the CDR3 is TGTGCCAGCAGTATGACAGGGGATGGCTACACCTTC. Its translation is CASSMTGDGYTF.

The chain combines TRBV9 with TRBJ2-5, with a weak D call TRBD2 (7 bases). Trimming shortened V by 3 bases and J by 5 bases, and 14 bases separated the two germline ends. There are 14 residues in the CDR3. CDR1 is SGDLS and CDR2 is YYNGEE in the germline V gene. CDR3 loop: CASSGGGPRETQYF. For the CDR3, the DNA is TGTGCCAGCAGCGGCGGGGGCCCGAGGGAGACCCAGTACTTC.